These 24 T cell receptor beta chains share one sample of origin, sequenced in a study of blood T cell repertoires in COVID-19. Sequencing was performed with immunoSEQ multiplex PCR; in TCRdb, only in-frame clones are kept and a portion is missing. The data hold about 280,000 clones, with 87% observed a single time. Material: PBMCs or T cells enriched from blood (not recorded which). These receptors were taken from a woman aged 40 to 50 who had recovered from COVID-19.

The chain joins TRBV19 to TRBJ2-1, with TRBD2 matching 7 bases. The CDR3 extends over 16 amino acids. The V gene end was trimmed by 9 bases and the J gene end by 3 bases; junction bases not matched to a gene: 14. Germline lookup yields CDR1 LNHDA and CDR2 SQIVND (reference sequence). The CDR3 nucleotides read TGTGCCAGCAGATCTCTTAGCGGGTCTAGCTACAATGAGCAGTTCTTC. Translated: CASRSLSGSSYNEQFF.

The CDR3 sequence is CASSPTGVEKLFF. The CDR3 region has the DNA TGCGCCAGCAGCCCGACAGGGGTTGAAAAACTGTTTTTT. The chain is built from TRBV5-1 and TRBJ1-4; TRBD1 aligns across 8 bases. Trimming removed 4 bases from V and 7 bases from J; junction bases left unmatched: 3. This CDR3 comprises 13 residues. Germline V gene lookup returns CDR1 SGHRS and CDR2 YFSETQ. The whole variable domain, filled in from reference TRBV5-1 and TRBJ1-4, reads KAGVTQTPRYLIKTRGQQVTLSCSPISGHRSVSWYQQTPGQGLQFLFEYFSETQRNKGNFPGRFSGRQFSNSRSEMNVSTLELGDSALYLCASSPTGVEKLFFGSGTQLSVL.

This chain joins TRBV5-1 and TRBJ2-7; a weak D match, TRBD1 (7 bases). CDR1 and CDR2 from the germline V gene are SGHRS and YFSETQ. The CDR3 is 16 residues long. Trimming removed 0 bases from V and 0 bases from J, with 13 bases in between. The CDR3 region is CASSLGTGLLSYEQYF. DNA of the CDR3: TGCGCCAGCAGCTTGGGGACAGGACTACTCTCCTACGAGCAGTACTTC.

This clone occurred once. V is TRBV6-5 and J is TRBJ2-7; D is unresolved. The germline V gene has CDR1 MNHEY and CDR2 SVGAGI. The CDR3 length is 14 residues. V lost 0 bases and J lost 1, with 7 bases in between. CDR3 region: CASSYSARSYEQYF. As DNA, the CDR3 is TGTGCCAGCAGTTACTCGGCTCGATCCTACGAGCAGTACTTC.

V usage is TRBV12-5 and J usage is TRBJ2-3; D is unclear. This CDR3 has 13 residues. V was clipped by 1 base and J by 2 bases, with 4 bases between them. CDR1 and CDR2 (germline): LGHNT, FRNRAP. The CDR3 reads CASGLAFTDTQYF. For the CDR3, the DNA is TGTGCTAGTGGTTTGGCCTTCACAGATACGCAGTATTTT. The full variable domain, with the rest looked up from reference TRBV12-5 and TRBJ2-3, is DARVTQTPRHKVTEMGQEVTMRCQPILGHNTVFWYRQTMMQGLELLAYFRNRAPLDDSGMPKDRFSAEMPDATLATLKIQPSEPRDSAVYFCASGLAFTDTQYFGPGTRLTVL.

This chain joins TRBV13 and TRBJ2-5; a possible D gene is TRBD2 (6 bases). Germline CDR1 PRHDT, CDR2 FYEKMQ (reference sequence). The CDR3 has 16 amino acids. V lost 4 bases and J 4 bases, leaving 19 bases between the germline ends. The DNA of the CDR3 is TGTGCCAGCAGCTCACGCACCCCTAGCGTTTTAGAGACCCAGTACTTC. Translation: CASSSRTPSVLETQYF.

V and J are TRBV7-3 and TRBJ2-2; possible D gene TRBD2, 5 bases. Germline V CDR1 and CDR2: SGHTA, FQGTGA. This CDR3 region has 15 residues. Trimming took off 3 bases at V and 1 base at J, with 9 bases between the two ends. This CDR3 reads CASSFGAGNTGELFF. CDR3 DNA: TGTGCCAGCAGCTTCGGCGCGGGGAACACCGGGGAGCTGTTTTTT.

This chain connects TRBV13 to TRBJ1-1; D uncertain. The CDR3 is 15 residues long. From germline, CDR1 is PRHDT and CDR2 FYEKMQ (reference sequence). Trimming left V 1 base short and J 1 base short, with 10 bases between. In DNA, the CDR3 is TGTGCCAGCAGCTTAGATGGGCGGGCGAACACTGAAGCTTTCTTT. Translated: CASSLDGRANTEAFF.

The J gene is TRBJ1-1, the V gene TRBV30, with D unresolved. V was shortened by 8 bases and J by 0 bases, with 13 bases between the two germline ends. Per germline, CDR1 GTSNPN and CDR2 SVGIG (reference sequence). This CDR3 has 13 residues. In DNA, the CDR3 is TGTGCCCTGGTTAAGCCGTTGAACACTGAAGCTTTCTTT. As protein: CALVKPLNTEAFF.

This clone appeared once. Other DNA sequences in this sample translate to the same CDR3. The CDR3 sequence: CASSLAAGGEKLFF. In nucleotides, the CDR3 is TGTGCCAGCAGCTTAGCTGCAGGGGGGGAAAAACTGTTTTTT. J is TRBJ1-4 and V is TRBV7-9; 7 bases match TRBD1. The germline V gene has CDR1 SEHNR and CDR2 FQNEAQ (reference sequence). J was trimmed by 8 bases and V by 0 bases; bases with no gene match: 3. This CDR3 has 14 residues.

This chain joins TRBV4-3 and TRBJ1-2, with 7 bases matching TRBD1. Trimming took 0 bases from V and 1 from J; bases not matched to a gene: 5. Per the germline V gene, CDR1 is LGHNA and CDR2 is YSLEER. This CDR3 comprises 16 residues. CDR3 DNA sequence: TGCGCCAGCAGCCAAGAAGGGGCAGGGGGTAACTATGGCTACACCTTC. Encoded protein: CASSQEGAGGNYGYTF.

The chain has TRBV18 and TRBJ2-7; 8 bases are shared with TRBD1. The CDR3 runs 14 residues. CDR1 is KGHSH, CDR2 LQKENI, per germline. V was clipped by 4 bases and J by 6 bases; unmatched bases: 8. In DNA, the CDR3 is TGTGCCAGCTCACTCGACAGGGGAGGAGGCGAGCAGTACTTC. Protein product: CASSLDRGGGEQYF.

The chain joins TRBV2 to TRBJ2-3; tentatively, D is TRBD2 (5 bases). This CDR3 region has 14 residues. The V end was cut by 6 bases, the J end by 7 bases, with 17 bases between. Germline V CDR1 and CDR2: SNHLY, FYNNEI. CDR3 protein: CASRVSSSGNTQYF. CDR3 nucleotide sequence: TGTGCCAGCAGGGTGTCTAGCAGTGGAAATACGCAGTATTTT.

V and J are TRBV29-1 and TRBJ1-1; 7 bases align to TRBD1. V gave up 7 bases and J gave up 1 base; unmatched junction bases: 15. CDR1 and CDR2 (germline): SQVTM, ANQGSEA. The CDR3 has 16 residues. CDR3 nucleotides: TGCAGCGCTACGCCGCCGTACCGGGACAGGAACACTGAAGCTTTCTTT. It specifies CSATPPYRDRNTEAFF. Full variable domain (missing parts from reference TRBV29-1 and TRBJ1-1): SAVISQKPSRDICQRGTSLTIQCQVDSQVTMMFWYRQQPGQSLTLIATANQGSEATYESGFVIDKFPISRPNLTFSTLTVSNMSPEDSSIYLCSATPPYRDRNTEAFFGQGTRLTVV.

V gene TRBV19 combines with J gene TRBJ2-7; 8 nucleotides line up with TRBD2. CDR1 and CDR2 from the germline V gene are LNHDA and SQIVND (reference sequence). Trimming at V came to 2 bases and at J to 5 bases, leaving 5 bases not matched to a gene. This CDR3 spans 14 amino acids. The DNA for the CDR3 is TGTGCCAGTAGTATACGCCCGCGGGGGGACGAGCAGTACTTC. Amino acid sequence: CASSIRPRGDEQYF.

The chain uses TRBV19 and TRBJ2-1; 9 nucleotides line up with TRBD1. The CDR3 is 17 residues long. Trimming cost V 7 bases and J 0 bases; bases outside gene matches: 10. Germline-derived CDR1 and CDR2 are LNHDA and SQIVND (reference sequence). CDR3 sequence (DNA): TGTGCCAGTACTCAAAGAGGGACAGGGAGCTCCTACAATGAGCAGTTCTTC. Residues: CASTQRGTGSSYNEQFF.

DNA for the CDR3: TGTGCCAGCAGGCCACTAGCGGGTTACAATGAGCAGTTCTTC. Amino acid sequence: CASRPLAGYNEQFF. This chain links TRBV2 with TRBJ2-1; 9 bases are shared with TRBD2. Germline V gene lookup returns CDR1 SNHLY and CDR2 FYNNEI. Trimming took 6 bases from V and 4 from J; bases not matched to a gene: 4. The CDR3 extends over 14 amino acids.

The chain employs TRBV7-2 and TRBJ2-4, with 7 bases lining up with TRBD1. Germline lookup yields CDR1 SGHTA and CDR2 FQGNSA. The CDR3 spans 17 residues. Germline trimming cut 5 bases from V and 3 bases from J; bases unmatched to any gene: 13. The CDR3, as DNA: TGTGCCAGCAGCCCCAGGATTAACACAGGGGTCAAAAACATTCAGTACTTC. Protein sequence: CASSPRINTGVKNIQYF.

The chain recombines TRBV28 with TRBJ1-6; no clear D gene. The CDR3 spans 12 residues. The germline CDR1 and CDR2 sequences are MDHEN and SYDVKM. Trimming pared 1 base from V and 7 bases from J, leaving 2 bases between. CDR3 DNA: TGTGCCAGCAGTTTATCGAATTCACCCCTCCACTTT. It specifies CASSLSNSPLHF.

This clone showed up just once. J is TRBJ2-1 and V is TRBV7-2, with 10 bases identical to TRBD2. V was pared by 1 base and J by 9 bases, with 12 bases of the junction left unmatched. Looked up from germline, CDR1 is SGHTA and CDR2 is FQGNSA. The CDR3 loop spans 17 amino acids. CDR3 sequence (DNA): TGTGCCAGCAGCTTAGATGGTCTAGCGGGAGTTAACGGTGAGCAGTTCTTC. Translating it yields CASSLDGLAGVNGEQFF.

CDR3 protein: CASSFFSSGENIQYF. CDR3 sequence (DNA): TGTGCCAGCAGCTTTTTCTCTAGCGGGGAAAACATTCAGTACTTC. This sequence joins TRBV7-2 and TRBJ2-4; TRBD2 aligns across 9 bases. CDR3 size: 15 residues. Germline CDR1 is SGHTA and CDR2 is FQGNSA. The V segment lost 3 bases and the J segment 5 bases; nucleotides outside the gene matches: 5.

The chain carries TRBV14 and TRBJ2-7; unclear D gene. V was shortened by 0 bases and J by 1 base, with 10 bases between the two germline ends. The CDR3 has 15 amino acids. Germline loops: CDR1 SGHDN, CDR2 FVKESK. CDR3 sequence (DNA): TGTGCCAGCAGCCAAGATGGGTCAGGTTCCTACGAGCAGTACTTC. Its translation: CASSQDGSGSYEQYF.

The rearrangement uses TRBV7-9 and TRBJ2-5; the D gene is possibly TRBD1 (6 bases). This CDR3 has 15 amino acids. Trimming took off 7 bases at V and 0 bases at J, with 15 bases between the two ends. Germline V gene sequence: CDR1 SEHNR, CDR2 FQNEAQ (reference sequence). This CDR3 reads CASNPYGTNQETQYF. The CDR3 DNA reads TGTGCCAGCAACCCCTACGGGACAAACCAAGAGACCCAGTACTTC.

This chain joins TRBV7-2 and TRBJ2-1; TRBD2 matches 7 bases. This CDR3 is 14 amino acids long. After removal of 5 bases from V and 6 bases from J, the junction contained 7 bases not matched to a gene. The germline V gene has CDR1 SGHTA and CDR2 FQGNSA. For the CDR3, the DNA is TGTGCCAGCAGCCCTACCGGGACTATCAATGAGCAGTTCTTC. Its protein is CASSPTGTINEQFF.